One T cell receptor beta chain is described in this entry. Its antigen target is currently unknown. Base qualities are not at hand, and no much larger clone is one base apart. The CDR3 goes from the cysteine to the phenylalanine over 15 residues. Solely the CDR3 DNA is kept, with 45 bases framed from the first base. CDR1 and CDR2, per the germline V gene, are MGHRA and YSYEKL. V is clipped by 6 bases and J by 3 bases, and the sequence between their germline boundaries is 14 bases long. The cohort comprised some 700 healthy bone marrow donors. At the time of sampling, all cohort members were nominally healthy, though unrecorded immune exposures were likely present. The donor was CMV seronegative and was included in the group of over 300 seronegative cohort members. Every donor gave a peripheral blood sample, and the peripheral blood mononuclear cells from that sample were used for TCR beta sequencing. Genomic DNA extraction from the blood cell samples was performed with the Qiagen DNeasy Blood Extraction Kit.

The protocol used for the library was the immunoSEQ multiplex PCR assay. The multiplex PCR relied on a mix of 60 forward primers for TCR Vbeta segments and 13 reverse primers for TCR Jbeta segments. The CDR3 region of rearranged TCR beta genes was amplified from genomic DNA by a multiplex PCR assay. The amplified TCR beta libraries were sequenced on the Illumina HiSeq System as 87-base-pair reads. Turning to the authors' computational methods: Across the 500 to 850 repertoires, a later analysis counted some 80 million unique TCR beta chains, 9.5 million to 12 million of which were shared by at least two donors. Raw reads were error-corrected and collapsed into unique sequences by a nearest-neighbor algorithm in which closely related sequences were merged to remove PCR and sequencing errors. To assign V, D and J gene segments, CDR3 sequences were aligned to IMGT reference sequences. For a sequence to be retained, a match of at least six nucleotides to both a V gene segment and a J gene segment was required. A rearrangement was called productive if the CDR3 had no stop codons and remained in frame with V and J, and every other rearrangement was called non-productive. Following IMGT convention, CDR3 was defined as the stretch from the second conserved V-encoded cysteine to the conserved J-encoded phenylalanine. Sequences without an unambiguous match to a single V gene segment were excluded from the earlier analysis of about 630 of the donors. An earlier analysis of over 450 of the donors classified V segments as functional when productive rearrangements were above 56.7% and as segregating when the standard deviation between donors was above 5%. A statistical classification framework was built for diagnosing cytomegalovirus status from the catalog of TCR beta chain sequences. In a later analysis, V and J genes were assigned by comparing TCR nucleotide sequences against IMGT/GENE-DB human TR gene sequences. In a later analysis, CDR3 sequences and most-parsimonious VDJ recombination scenarios were assigned using the TCRdist pipeline. In a later analysis, every TCR beta chain was defined by the combination of its CDR3 amino acid sequence and its V-gene family, and reads without a unique V-gene family were dropped. As a way to deal with suspected cross-contamination and a sequencing artifact, a later analysis dropped roughly 620 nucleotide sequences that were highly shared and had low generation probability. For each public chain, a later analysis derived a clonal expansion index from normalized ranks of inferred template counts within each repertoire. Generation probabilities in a later analysis came from a VDJ recombination model fitted to out-of-frame rearrangements, and those results were checked against IGoR. In a later analysis, hypergeometric tests were used to score TCR-TCR, TCR-HLA and TCR-CMV co-occurrence, with a repertoire-size bias correction applied to TCR pairs. A later analysis estimated false discovery rates by permuting HLA or CMV assignments 20 times. In a later analysis, co-occurring TCRs were grouped using DBSCAN, with TCRdist sequence similarity added in when clustering inside HLA-allele-positive subsets. For co-occurrence clustering, repertoires with fewer than 30,000 or more than 120,000 public chains were excluded, along with five repertoires with anomalous nucleotide sharing. TCRdb took over this immuneACCESS table, retaining in-frame rearrangements with V and J assigned. Such tables are incomplete; in checked studies, under half of the missing clones stem from an unresolved V gene, and the remainder is unexplained. Clone size and V and J calls were adopted from that table, with D and trimming inferred from the DNA. The sample data list around 200,000 clones, and 65% to 85% of these were observed just once. The ten largest clones take up 1.5% to 2% of the sample.

The data belong to a study of cytomegalovirus exposure and HLA in healthy donors (TCRdb year 2017). General notes on the study: According to an earlier analysis of 587 of the donors, some 170 million T cells yielded over 90 million unique TCR beta sequences and 250 to 350 Gb of sequence data. Roughly 320 gigabases of sequencing data and 70 million to 95 million unique TCR sequences made up an early release that covered roughly 670 HLA-typed donors. Of the 300 to 500 genotyped donors, 70% to 90% were placed in the genetic ancestry cluster associated with self-reported Caucasian donors. The study was designed to test whether signatures of past pathogen exposure could be identified by cataloging public T cell receptors. Using immunosequencing, the study profiled T cell repertoires from about 650 subjects and related those repertoires to cytomegalovirus serostatus. In addition to the first cohort of approximately 670 subjects, a separate validation cohort of 120 different subjects was used. The study combined high-throughput TCR immunosequencing, statistical association of individual TCRs with disease status, and machine learning to predict cytomegalovirus infection status. A later analysis re-examined previously published TCR beta repertoires from roughly 650 donors and added high-resolution HLA genotyping to investigate patterns of TCR occurrence. In the later analysis, no new phenotypic data were used to find candidate immune exposures; instead, reliance was placed on TCR beta sequences and their occurrence across donors. In an earlier analysis of 550 to 700 of the donors, high-throughput TCR beta sequencing was used to judge whether each TCR beta V gene segment behaved as functional or pseudogenic. Donor age, sex, ethnicity and CMV serostatus were collected together with the repertoire data. In a later genetic analysis, genome-wide SNP genotypes for about three fifths of the 666 donors were used, and that subset was treated as a discovery cohort. Every discovery cohort repertoire had been produced on one sequencing platform. Class I and class II HLA loci were covered by the typing at four-digit resolution. Typing coverage varied by locus: 629-630 donors for A, B, C, DRB1 and DQB1; approximately 500 for DQA1; over 600 for DPA1; around 490 for DPB1. Because of strong linkage in the cohort, roughly five DR-DQ haplotypes were treated as single units for association and clustering. Among around 400 genotyped donors of the cohort, an average of approximately 220,000 unique TCR beta nucleotide sequences was sequenced per donor, of which about 18% were non-productive. General findings and caveats noted by the study authors: Linkage disequilibrium might explain the correlated functional status among segregating V segments, but an unknown experimental factor could not be ruled out. Broadly in line with IMGT annotations, most TCR beta V segments showed up in productive rearrangements about 90% or about 30% of the time in an earlier analysis of roughly 590 of the donors. HLA typing was unavailable for some donors at each locus, so association tests used only the typed subset. Assigning TCR associations to individual alleles was difficult when HLA alleles, especially DR and DQ, strongly co-occurred. In a later analysis, HLA-associated TCR beta chains were found to be more clonally expanded and to have lower generation probabilities than equally common non-associated chains. Compared with the approximately 670-donor mean, donors in an Asian-associated ancestry cluster had fewer N-insertions in productive TCRs, according to a later genetic analysis. Roughly uniform sequencing depth across donors was assumed in presence/absence analyses, although this assumption may not hold. A later analysis reported that several top co-occurrence clusters appeared linked to parvovirus B19, influenza, CMV and Epstein-Barr virus. A few of the identified cytomegalovirus-associated TCR beta chains were confirmed in vitro to be specific for cytomegalovirus antigens. In the study, 150 to 200 TCR beta chains were listed as associated with cytomegalovirus. It was suggested by the authors that the approach could potentially be generalized to other disease states and immunological phenotypes. In a later genetic analysis, a missense DCLRE1C variant was associated with V-gene and J-gene trimming of TCR beta chains, and the association was replicated in an independent cohort. For the cohort, immune exposure information was limited to CMV serostatus. Because counts were too low, approximately 15 rarely observed V segments, including chromosome 9 orphons, were excluded from the earlier analysis of 587 of the donors. The cohort was sequenced for TCR beta chains only, and without alpha or paired-chain data the features that could be detected were limited. In both the original and validation cohorts, the classifier was reported to diagnose cytomegalovirus status with high specificity and sensitivity. A further reported finding was that TCR beta sequences accurately predicted the HLA-A and HLA-B alleles for most subjects in the first cohort. The 87-base-pair reads could not distinguish some IMGT-functional V segments, including TRBV6-2 and TRBV6-3, so those segments were excluded. Across donors, most TCR sequences were observed very rarely, whereas some public TCRs were present in many individuals. A cluster of highly shared sequence variants was judged likely to represent a technical artifact of the sequencing pipeline. In a later analysis, the rate of TCR association differed among HLA loci, with DRB1 alleles having the most associated TCRs and HLA-C alleles having the fewest. In a later analysis, most CMV-associated TCR beta chains were found to appear HLA-restricted, with HLA associations seemingly driven largely by CMV exposure. In a later analysis, 16,951 TCR beta sequences were associated with specific HLA alleles at a false discovery rate of 0.05.

The TCR originated in a man over 45 in good health and CMV-seronegative. The sequenced material came from PBMCs. The V and J segments used are TRBV4-1 and TRBJ2-2; a confident D gene designation cannot be given. The sequenced DNA: TGCGCCAGCAGAGTGCAGGCTTTGGACACCGGGGAGCTGTTTTTT. Its product reads: CASRVQALDTGELFF.